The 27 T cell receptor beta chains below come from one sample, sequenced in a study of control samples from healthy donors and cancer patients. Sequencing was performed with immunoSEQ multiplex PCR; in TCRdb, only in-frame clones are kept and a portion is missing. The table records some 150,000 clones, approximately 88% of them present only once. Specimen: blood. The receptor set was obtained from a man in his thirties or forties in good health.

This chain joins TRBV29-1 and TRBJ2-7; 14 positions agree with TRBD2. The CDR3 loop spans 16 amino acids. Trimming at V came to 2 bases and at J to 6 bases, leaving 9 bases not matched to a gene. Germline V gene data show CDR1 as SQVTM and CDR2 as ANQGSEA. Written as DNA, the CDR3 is TGCAGCGTTGAAACCCCGGGACTAGCGGGGGCGATCGAGCAGTACTTC. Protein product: CSVETPGLAGAIEQYF.

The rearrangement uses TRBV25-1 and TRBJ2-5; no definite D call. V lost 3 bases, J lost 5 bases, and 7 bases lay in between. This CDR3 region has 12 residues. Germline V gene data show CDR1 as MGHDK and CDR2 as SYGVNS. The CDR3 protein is CASSDPVETQYF. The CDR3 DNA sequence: TGTGCCAGCAGTGATCCCGTGGAGACCCAGTACTTC.

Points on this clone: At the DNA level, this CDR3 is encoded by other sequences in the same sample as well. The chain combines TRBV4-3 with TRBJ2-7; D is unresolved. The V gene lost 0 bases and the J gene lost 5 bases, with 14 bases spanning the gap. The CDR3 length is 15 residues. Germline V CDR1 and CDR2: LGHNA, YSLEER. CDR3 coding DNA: TGCGCCAGCAGCCAAGATGGGTGGTCCGAGAACGAGCAGTACTTC. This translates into CASSQDGWSENEQYF.

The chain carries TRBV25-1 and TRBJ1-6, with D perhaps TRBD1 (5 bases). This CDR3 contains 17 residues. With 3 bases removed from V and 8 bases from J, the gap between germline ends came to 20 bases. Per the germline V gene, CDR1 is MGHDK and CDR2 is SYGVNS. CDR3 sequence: CASSDPGGRGPHSPLHF. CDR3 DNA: TGTGCCAGCAGTGACCCCGGGGGACGGGGCCCACATTCACCCCTCCACTTT.

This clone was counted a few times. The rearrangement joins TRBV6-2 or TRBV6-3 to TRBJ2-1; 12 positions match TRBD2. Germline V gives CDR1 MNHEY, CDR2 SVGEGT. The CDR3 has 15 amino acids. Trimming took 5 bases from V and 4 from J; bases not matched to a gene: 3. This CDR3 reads CASSQTSGGYNEQFF. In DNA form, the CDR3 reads TGTGCCAGCAGTCAGACTAGCGGGGGATACAATGAGCAGTTCTTC.

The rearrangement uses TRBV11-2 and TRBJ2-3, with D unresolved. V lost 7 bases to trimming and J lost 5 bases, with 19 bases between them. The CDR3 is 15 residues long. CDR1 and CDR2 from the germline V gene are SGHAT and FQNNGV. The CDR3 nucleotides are TGTGCCAGCAAGGCCGCCCTAGGATTGGGAGATACGCAGTATTTT. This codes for CASKAALGLGDTQYF.

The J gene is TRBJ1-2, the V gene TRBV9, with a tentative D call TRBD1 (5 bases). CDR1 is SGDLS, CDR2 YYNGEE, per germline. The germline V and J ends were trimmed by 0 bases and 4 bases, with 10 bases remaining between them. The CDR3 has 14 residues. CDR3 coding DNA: TGTGCCAGCAGCGTAGCGTCAGGGCCCTATGGCTACACCTTC. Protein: CASSVASGPYGYTF.

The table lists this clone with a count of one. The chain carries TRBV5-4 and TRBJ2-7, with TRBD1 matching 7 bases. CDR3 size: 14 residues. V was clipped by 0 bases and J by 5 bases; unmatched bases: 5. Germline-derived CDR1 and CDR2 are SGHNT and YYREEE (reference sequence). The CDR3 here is CASSLGYRGNEQYF. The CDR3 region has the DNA TGTGCCAGCAGCTTGGGTTACAGGGGAAACGAGCAGTACTTC.

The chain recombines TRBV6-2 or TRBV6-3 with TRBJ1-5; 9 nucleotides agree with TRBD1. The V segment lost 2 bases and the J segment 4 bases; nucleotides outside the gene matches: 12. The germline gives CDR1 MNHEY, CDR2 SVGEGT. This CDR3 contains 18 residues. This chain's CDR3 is CASSYESGTGPRNQPQHF. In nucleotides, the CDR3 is TGTGCCAGCAGTTACGAGTCCGGGACAGGGCCGAGAAATCAGCCCCAGCATTTT.

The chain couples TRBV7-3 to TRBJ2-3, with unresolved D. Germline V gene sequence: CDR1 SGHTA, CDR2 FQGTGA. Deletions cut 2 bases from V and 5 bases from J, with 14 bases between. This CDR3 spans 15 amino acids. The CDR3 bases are TGTGCCAGCAGCTTAGAAGGGTCGATCGGAGATACGCAGTATTTT. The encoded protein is CASSLEGSIGDTQYF.

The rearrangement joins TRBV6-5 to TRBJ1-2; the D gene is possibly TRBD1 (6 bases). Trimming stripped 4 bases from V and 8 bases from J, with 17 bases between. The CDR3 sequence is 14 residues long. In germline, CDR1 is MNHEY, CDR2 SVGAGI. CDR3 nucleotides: TGTGCCAGCAGTTTTGTCGGGGGGCGTCGAGGCTACACCTTC. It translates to CASSFVGGRRGYTF.

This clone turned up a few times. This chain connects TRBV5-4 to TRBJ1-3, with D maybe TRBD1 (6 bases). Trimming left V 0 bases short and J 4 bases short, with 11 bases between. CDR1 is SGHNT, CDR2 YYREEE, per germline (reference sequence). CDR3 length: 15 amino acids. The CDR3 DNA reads TGTGCCAGCAGCTTGGCAGGGGAGGCAGGAAACACCATATATTTT. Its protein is CASSLAGEAGNTIYF.

The CDR3 bases are TGTGCCATCAGGGGGACCGTGATCATGAACACTGAAGCTTTCTTT. Its translation: CAIRGTVIMNTEAFF. The J gene is TRBJ1-1, the V gene TRBV10-3; D is perhaps TRBD1 (5 bases). The length of the CDR3 is 15 residues. V lost 6 bases, J lost 0 bases, and 14 bases lay in between. CDR1 is ENHRY and CDR2 is SYGVKD in the germline V gene.

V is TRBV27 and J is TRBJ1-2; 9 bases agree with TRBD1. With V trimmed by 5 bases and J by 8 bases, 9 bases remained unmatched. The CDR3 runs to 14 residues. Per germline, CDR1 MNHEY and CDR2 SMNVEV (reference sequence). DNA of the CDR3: TGTGCCAGCAGTCCACGGGACAGGGCGAGAGGCTACACCTTC. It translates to CASSPRDRARGYTF.

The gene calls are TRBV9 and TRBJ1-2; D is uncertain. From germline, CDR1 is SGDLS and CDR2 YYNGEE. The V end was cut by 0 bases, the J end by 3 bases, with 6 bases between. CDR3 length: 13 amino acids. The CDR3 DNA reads TGTGCCAGCAGCGTAGGGACTGACTATGGCTACACCTTC. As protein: CASSVGTDYGYTF.

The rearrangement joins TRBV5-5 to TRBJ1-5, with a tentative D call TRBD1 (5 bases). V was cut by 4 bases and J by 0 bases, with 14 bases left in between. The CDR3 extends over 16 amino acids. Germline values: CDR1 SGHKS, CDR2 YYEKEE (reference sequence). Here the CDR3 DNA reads TGTGCCAGCAGCCCCGGGGACGGCGGTAGCAATCAGCCCCAGCATTTT. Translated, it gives CASSPGDGGSNQPQHF.

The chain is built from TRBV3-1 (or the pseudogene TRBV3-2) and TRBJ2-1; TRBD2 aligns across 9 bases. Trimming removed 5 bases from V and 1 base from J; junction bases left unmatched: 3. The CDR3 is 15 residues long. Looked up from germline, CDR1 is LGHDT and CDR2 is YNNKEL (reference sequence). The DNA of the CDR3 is TGTGCCAGCAGCTCTAGCGGGAAGTCCTACAATGAGCAGTTCTTC. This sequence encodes CASSSSGKSYNEQFF.

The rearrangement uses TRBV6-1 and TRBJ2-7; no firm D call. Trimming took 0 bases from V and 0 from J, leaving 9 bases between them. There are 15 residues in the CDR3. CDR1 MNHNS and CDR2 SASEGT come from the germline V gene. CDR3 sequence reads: CASSEAPFDSYEQYF. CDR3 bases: TGTGCCAGCAGTGAAGCGCCCTTCGACTCCTACGAGCAGTACTTC.

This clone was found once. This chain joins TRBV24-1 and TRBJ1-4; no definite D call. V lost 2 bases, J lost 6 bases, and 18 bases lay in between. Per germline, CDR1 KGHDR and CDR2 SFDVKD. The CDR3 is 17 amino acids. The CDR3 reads CATSDSGSRPDDEKLFF. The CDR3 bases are TGTGCCACCAGTGATTCCGGATCCAGACCAGATGATGAAAAACTGTTTTTT.

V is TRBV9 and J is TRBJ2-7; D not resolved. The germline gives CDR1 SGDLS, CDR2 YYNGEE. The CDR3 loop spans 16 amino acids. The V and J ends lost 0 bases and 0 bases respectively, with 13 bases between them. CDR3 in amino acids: CASSVAETAASYEQYF. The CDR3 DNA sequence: TGTGCCAGCAGCGTAGCTGAGACGGCGGCCTCCTACGAGCAGTACTTC.

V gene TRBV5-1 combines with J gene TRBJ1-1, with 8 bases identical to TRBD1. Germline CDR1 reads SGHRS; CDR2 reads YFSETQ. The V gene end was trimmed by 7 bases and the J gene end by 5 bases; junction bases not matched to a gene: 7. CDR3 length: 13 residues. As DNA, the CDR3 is TGCGCCAGCGGCTGGACAGGGCGGACTGAAGCTTTCTTT. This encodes CASGWTGRTEAFF.

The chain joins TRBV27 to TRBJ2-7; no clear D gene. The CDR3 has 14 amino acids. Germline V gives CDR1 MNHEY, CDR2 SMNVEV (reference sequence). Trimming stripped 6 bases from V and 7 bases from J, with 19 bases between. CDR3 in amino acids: CASRSHYLGIEQYF. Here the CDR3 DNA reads TGTGCCAGCAGATCCCACTATTTGGGTATTGAGCAGTACTTC.

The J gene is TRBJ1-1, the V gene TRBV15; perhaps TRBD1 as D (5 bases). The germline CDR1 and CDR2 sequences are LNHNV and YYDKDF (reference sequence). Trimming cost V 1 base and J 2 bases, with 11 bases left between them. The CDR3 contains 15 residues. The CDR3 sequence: CATSRGGKINTEAFF. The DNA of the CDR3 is TGTGCCACCAGCAGAGGGGGCAAGATTAACACTGAAGCTTTCTTT.

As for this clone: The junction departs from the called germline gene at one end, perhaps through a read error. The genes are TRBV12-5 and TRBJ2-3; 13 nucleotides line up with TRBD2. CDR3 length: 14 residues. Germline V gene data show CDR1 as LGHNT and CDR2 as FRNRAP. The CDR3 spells CASGGRTSGSLGNF. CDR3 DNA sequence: TGTGCTAGTGGTGGGAGGACTAGCGGGAGCCTCGGTAACTTT.

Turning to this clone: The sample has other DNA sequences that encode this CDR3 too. The CDR3 reads CASSPQGNYGYTF. The DNA of the CDR3 is TGTGCCAGCTCACCACAGGGTAACTATGGCTACACCTTC. This chain links TRBV18 with TRBJ1-2; the D is unclear. The CDR3 is 13 residues long. The germline V gene has CDR1 KGHSH and CDR2 LQKENI. Trimming removed 1 base from V and 1 base from J, with 4 bases in between.

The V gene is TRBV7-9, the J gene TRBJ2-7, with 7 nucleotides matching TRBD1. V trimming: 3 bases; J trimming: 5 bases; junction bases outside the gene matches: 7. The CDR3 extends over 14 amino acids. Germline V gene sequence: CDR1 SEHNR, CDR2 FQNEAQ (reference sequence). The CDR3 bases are TGTGCCAGCAGCTTCACAGGGGTGGGCCACGAGCAGTACTTC. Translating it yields CASSFTGVGHEQYF. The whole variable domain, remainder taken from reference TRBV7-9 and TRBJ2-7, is DTGVSQNPRHKITKRGQNVTFRCDPISEHNRLYWYRQTLGQGPEFLTYFQNEAQLEKSRLLSDRFSAERPKGSFSTLEIQRTEQGDSAMYLCASSFTGVGHEQYFGPGTRLTVT.

CDR3 in amino acids: CASSQEWGQVTGELFF. CDR3 DNA sequence: TGCGCCAGCAGCCAAGAATGGGGGCAGGTCACCGGGGAGCTGTTTTTT. The rearrangement uses TRBV4-3 and TRBJ2-2; TRBD1 is a possible D gene (6 bases). V gave up 0 bases and J gave up 4 bases, with 12 bases separating them. Per germline, CDR1 LGHNA and CDR2 YSLEER. CDR3 length: 16 residues.